The 23 T cell receptor beta chains below come from one sample, sequenced in a study of Ad26.COV2.S vaccination and SARS-CoV-2 variants. Sample treatment: about 20 received Ad26.COV2.S at low or high dose, single or two shots; 5 received placebo; per-sample allocation not given. Following the first vaccine or placebo injection, samples were taken on day 63. Profiled with immunoSEQ multiplex PCR; TCRdb holds only in-frame clones, not every one. This sample has 350,000 to 450,000 clones; 70% to 90% occur once, and the top ten carry roughly 3.1%. The sample here was peripheral blood, taken in a trial of Ad26.COV2.S vaccine versus placebo. All receptors derive from a person between 18 and 60 years old who received the Ad26.COV2.S COVID-19 vaccine or a placebo.

J is TRBJ2-2 and V is TRBV10-3; TRBD2 matches 7 bases. The V gene's germline CDR1 is ENHRY and CDR2 SYGVKD. The trim removed 3 bases at V and 5 bases at J, leaving 6 bases unmatched. The length of the CDR3 is 15 residues. The CDR3 region is CAISDAGVWTGELFF. The CDR3 DNA sequence: TGTGCCATCAGTGACGCGGGGGTTTGGACCGGGGAGCTGTTTTTT.

This clone turned up a few times. Other DNA sequences within the sample encode an identical CDR3. V gene TRBV5-1 combines with J gene TRBJ1-1; 8 nucleotides align to TRBD1. V was pared by 4 bases and J by 4 bases, with 6 bases of the junction left unmatched. Germline V gene sequence: CDR1 SGHRS, CDR2 YFSETQ. This CDR3 region has 14 residues. The CDR3: CASSPDRVVTEAFF. Here the CDR3 DNA reads TGCGCCAGCAGCCCGGACAGGGTGGTCACTGAAGCTTTCTTT.

This clone turned up a few times. The V gene is TRBV6-5, the J gene TRBJ1-4; D is ambiguous. Per germline, CDR1 MNHEY and CDR2 SVGAGI. The V gene lost 1 base and the J gene lost 10 bases, with 10 bases spanning the gap. CDR3 length: 13 residues. As DNA, the CDR3 is TGTGCCAGCAGTTACTTGGGGAGTCGAAAACTGTTTTTT. It encodes CASSYLGSRKLFF.

The chain has TRBV2 and TRBJ1-6, with D possibly being TRBD1 (6 bases). Trimming cost V 4 bases and J 7 bases, with 11 bases left between them. Germline CDR1 is SNHLY and CDR2 is FYNNEI. The CDR3 has 14 residues. The CDR3 loop reads CASSAAGENSPLHF. For the CDR3, the DNA is TGTGCCAGCAGTGCGGCAGGGGAGAATTCACCCCTCCACTTT. The complete variable domain, with remaining parts taken from reference TRBV2 and TRBJ1-6, reads EPEVTQTPSHQVTQMGQEVILRCVPISNHLYFYWYRQILGQKVEFLVSFYNNEISEKSEIFDDQFSVERPDGSNFTLKIRSTKLEDSAMYFCASSAAGENSPLHFGNGTRLTVT.

The chain couples TRBV24-1 to TRBJ2-3; D is possibly TRBD1 (6 bases). CDR3 length: 14 residues. CDR1 and CDR2 from the germline V gene are KGHDR and SFDVKD. Trimming left V 4 bases short and J 1 base short, with 8 bases between. This CDR3 is CATSESGGTDTQYF. The CDR3 DNA reads as TGTGCCACCAGTGAGTCAGGGGGCACAGATACGCAGTATTTT.

This clone has a handful of counts. The J gene is TRBJ2-1, the V gene TRBV11-2; 10 bases fit TRBD2. The length of the CDR3 is 16 residues. J lost 2 bases, V lost 5 bases, and 6 bases had no gene match. The V gene's germline CDR1 is SGHAT and CDR2 FQNNGV. The CDR3 DNA reads TGTGCCAGCAGCGACGGGACTAGCGTTGCCTACAATGAGCAGTTCTTC. The encoded protein is CASSDGTSVAYNEQFF. Filled out from reference TRBV11-2 and TRBJ2-1, the complete variable domain reads EAGVAQSPRYKIIEKRQSVAFWCNPISGHATLYWYQQILGQGPKLLIQFQNNGVVDDSQLPKDRFSAERLKGVDSTLKIQPAKLEDSAVYLCASSDGTSVAYNEQFFGPGTRLTVL.

For this clone: One end of the junction does not line up with germline, which may come from a read error. The rearrangement joins TRBV28 to TRBJ2-1, with TRBD2 matching over 16 bases. Germline lookup yields CDR1 MDHEN and CDR2 SYDVKM. The CDR3 spans 14 residues. This chain's CDR3 is CASGLAGGPREQFF. The CDR3 DNA reads as TGCGCCTCGGGACTAGCGGGAGGGCCTCGTGAGCAGTTCTTC.

V usage is TRBV10-3 and J usage is TRBJ1-5; D perhaps matches TRBD1 (6 bases). This CDR3 is built from 11 residues. Germline loops: CDR1 ENHRY, CDR2 SYGVKD. Trimming shortened V by 5 bases and J by 11 bases, and 10 bases separated the two germline ends. The CDR3 here is CAISPEGAQHF. In DNA form, the CDR3 reads TGTGCCATCAGTCCCGAGGGGGCCCAGCATTTT.

Only one count was recorded for this clone. This chain connects TRBV4-3 to TRBJ2-5, with unresolved D. This CDR3 contains 14 residues. Trimming took off 1 base at V and 4 bases at J, with 10 bases between the two ends. Germline V gene lookup returns CDR1 LGHNA and CDR2 YSLEER. CDR3 amino acids: CASSQGIAVETQYF. CDR3 nucleotides: TGCGCCAGCAGCCAAGGTATTGCGGTAGAGACCCAGTACTTC.

The J gene is TRBJ2-1, the V gene TRBV6-4; D may be TRBD2 (6 bases). Germline lookup yields CDR1 MRHNA and CDR2 SNTAGT. The CDR3 has 16 amino acids. The V and J ends lost 4 bases and 0 bases respectively, with 13 bases between them. CDR3 amino acids: CASSGRLASSYNEQFF. CDR3 sequence (DNA): TGTGCCAGCAGTGGCCGGCTAGCGAGCTCCTACAATGAGCAGTTCTTC.

This chain links TRBV5-1 with TRBJ2-5, with D hard to call. The CDR3 is made up of 12 amino acids. CDR1 is SGHRS, CDR2 YFSETQ, per germline. V was clipped by 0 bases and J by 7 bases, with 7 bases between them. In nucleotides, the CDR3 is TGCGCCAGCAGCTTGGAAATGGGGACCCAGTACTTC. Translation gives CASSLEMGTQYF.

CDR3 region: CASSLDAYYGYTF. CDR3 sequence (DNA): TGTGCCAGCAGCTTAGATGCGTACTATGGCTACACCTTC. The chain has TRBV11-2 and TRBJ1-2; D call uncertain. The ends were cut back, 0 bases at V and 3 bases at J, with 5 bases in the middle. This CDR3 region has 13 residues. Germline V gene data show CDR1 as SGHAT and CDR2 as FQNNGV.

The chain couples TRBV2 to TRBJ2-1; 11 bases match TRBD2. The CDR3 loop spans 15 amino acids. J gave up 7 bases and V 4 bases, and 6 bases lay outside the gene matches. Germline CDR1 SNHLY, CDR2 FYNNEI. In DNA form, the CDR3 reads TGTGCCAGCAGTGGACTAGCGGGAATTGGGAATGAGCAGTTCTTC. Protein sequence: CASSGLAGIGNEQFF.

The chain couples TRBV5-1 to TRBJ2-3; 7 nucleotides align to TRBD2. Germline lookup yields CDR1 SGHRS and CDR2 YFSETQ. Unmatched junction bases numbered 8, after V lost 2 bases and J lost 2 bases. CDR3 length equals 16 residues. CDR3 region: CASSFAGAGPTDTQYF. In nucleotides, the CDR3 is TGCGCCAGCAGCTTTGCGGGAGCGGGTCCCACAGATACGCAGTATTTT. Based on the CDR3 plus reference TRBV5-1 and TRBJ2-3, the full variable domain is KAGVTQTPRYLIKTRGQQVTLSCSPISGHRSVSWYQQTPGQGLQFLFEYFSETQRNKGNFPGRFSGRQFSNSRSEMNVSTLELGDSALYLCASSFAGAGPTDTQYFGPGTRLTVL.

The table lists this clone with a count of one. CDR3 in amino acids: CASRAPGGSDTEAFF. CDR3 DNA sequence: TGTGCCAGCAGAGCCCCTGGGGGGTCGGACACTGAAGCTTTCTTT. The V gene is TRBV9, the J gene TRBJ1-1, with D perhaps matching TRBD1 (5 bases). The CDR3 contains 15 residues. Germline CDR1 and CDR2: SGDLS and YYNGEE. Trimming cost V 5 bases and J 3 bases, with 17 bases left between them.

The chain uses TRBV12-3 or TRBV12-4 and TRBJ1-2; no firm D call. Trimming removed 5 bases at V and 8 bases at J, with 9 bases between. The CDR3 covers 11 residues. The CDR3, as DNA: TGTGCCAGCAGTAGCCCAAGCGGCTACACCTTC. This gives the protein CASSSPSGYTF.

This sequence joins TRBV7-7 and TRBJ2-5, with 7 bases aligning to TRBD2. This CDR3 comprises 15 residues. Per germline, CDR1 SSHAT and CDR2 FNYEAQ (reference sequence). Trimming cost V 1 base and J 4 bases; bases outside gene matches: 6. The CDR3 is CASSLDAGAAETQYF. The CDR3 bases are TGTGCCAGCAGCTTAGATGCGGGAGCGGCAGAGACCCAGTACTTC.

The chain uses TRBV4-1 and TRBJ2-1; 15 bases are shared with TRBD2. Germline CDR1 and CDR2: MGHRA and YSYEKL. V shed 4 bases and J 6 bases; nucleotides not matched to a gene: 13. CDR3 length: 19 amino acids. The CDR3 protein is CASSPGTGRGLAGGNEQFF. DNA of the CDR3: TGCGCCAGCAGCCCAGGGACAGGGAGGGGACTAGCGGGGGGCAATGAGCAGTTCTTC.

J is TRBJ2-7 and V is TRBV6-5; possible D gene TRBD2, 5 bases. The CDR3 totals 15 residues. V was cut by 6 bases and J by 0 bases, with 15 bases left in between. Germline CDR1 and CDR2: MNHEY and SVGAGI. CDR3 protein: CASRGEGAGSYEQYF. The CDR3 nucleotides are TGTGCCAGCAGGGGTGAGGGAGCTGGCTCCTACGAGCAGTACTTC.

This chain uses TRBV2 with TRBJ2-4, with unresolved D. Trimming cost V 7 bases and J 1 base, with 8 bases left between them. The CDR3 length is 13 residues. Germline CDR1 reads SNHLY; CDR2 reads FYNNEI. The CDR3 protein is CASIGSAKNIQYF. The CDR3, as DNA: TGTGCCAGCATTGGGTCGGCCAAAAACATTCAGTACTTC.

This clone was found once. This chain connects TRBV12-3 or TRBV12-4 to TRBJ2-1; D unclear. This CDR3 spans 13 amino acids. The V end lost 3 bases, the J end lost 7 bases, and 10 bases lay between the germline ends. The CDR3: CASSFVPSNEQFF. The CDR3 DNA reads TGTGCCAGCAGTTTTGTCCCTTCAAATGAGCAGTTCTTC.

This clone was found once. The rearrangement uses TRBV27 and TRBJ1-1; 10 bases align to TRBD1. The CDR3 extends over 16 amino acids. V shed 3 bases, J shed 4 bases, and the junction held 8 bases outside the gene matches. In germline, CDR1 is MNHEY, CDR2 SMNVEV (reference sequence). In nucleotides, the CDR3 is TGTGCCAGCAGTTTGTTGACAGGGGGCGCATTCACTGAAGCTTTCTTT. It encodes CASSLLTGGAFTEAFF.

The chain uses TRBV14 and TRBJ1-3; D call uncertain. Germline CDR1 reads SGHDN; CDR2 reads FVKESK. The ends were cut back, 0 bases at V and 3 bases at J, with 9 bases in the middle. The CDR3 is 15 amino acids. CDR3: CASSQDLTGGNTIYF. Here the CDR3 DNA reads TGTGCCAGCAGCCAAGATTTAACCGGTGGAAACACCATATATTTT.